This T cell receptor beta chain appears in the sequencing data of a study of cytomegalovirus exposure and HLA in healthy donors. Findings and caveats of the study: Under in vitro conditions, three CMV-associated chains were confirmed as specific for CMV antigens. Associated with cytomegalovirus, according to the listing, were 150 to 200 TCR beta chains.

Clones were read by immunoSEQ multiplex PCR, and TCRdb kept only the in-frame ones, dropping some. The sample holds about 140,000 clones, less than 90% seen once. On this clone itself: Its antigen is unknown.

What was sequenced was PBMCs. The receptor was derived from a man aged 18 to 30 in good health and CMV-seronegative.

This chain's CDR3 is CASSLLADTQYF. DNA of the CDR3: TGTGCCAGCAGCTTACTCGCAGATACGCAGTATTTT. The chain has TRBV7-2 and TRBJ2-3; no clear D gene. Germline V gives CDR1 SGHTA, CDR2 FQGNSA. Deletions cut 2 bases from V and 4 bases from J, with 4 bases between. CDR3 length: 12 residues.